This TCR beta chain derives from a study of T-cell memory formation after mild COVID-19 (dated by TCRdb to the early 2020s). With respect to the entire study: TCR sequence clusters from the two donors were found to be largely donor specific. In a couple of donors, T-cell clones that expanded and contracted after mild COVID-19 were followed by sequencing TCRalpha and TCRbeta repertoires longitudinally. The cohort comprised two young, previously healthy adult volunteers, one female and one male.

Only a few counts were recorded for this clonotype. The target of this receptor is not known. No much larger clone exists at a distance of one base, and base qualities are not known. Reads for this sample came from an Illumina NovaSeq 6000. TCRalpha and TCRbeta cDNA libraries were built by 5'RACE with constant-segment primers, adding sample barcodes and unique molecular identifiers. Trizol reagent was used to extract RNA from every sample. Library amplification was performed in two PCR steps, and a second sample barcode and Illumina TruSeq adapters were introduced in the second step. Sequencing of the libraries was done on an Illumina NovaSeq, producing 2 x 150 bp paired-end reads. As for how the authors treated the data: With migec v1.2.7, reads were demultiplexed and then collapsed into UMI-guided consensus sequences. Using mixcr v2.1.11, the UMI consensuses were aligned to TRA and TRB V and J templates and assembled into clonotypes. Clonotypes were classified as expanded or contracted when called significant by both edgeR and NoisET, with noise models trained on biological replicates. For edgeR calls, the thresholds were a false discovery rate-adjusted p below 0.01 and a log2 fold-change of 1. As an exploratory analysis of dynamics, PCA with hierarchical clustering was applied to max-normalized trajectories of the 1000 most abundant clonotypes. Each responding clone was given a CD4 or CD8 phenotype based on the CD4+ and CD8+ repertoires, which had been sequenced separately. TCRdb's own reprocessing of the public reads used fastp at Q25 and MiXCR and kept productive beta chains. Entries are consolidated by CDR3 protein sequence, retaining the most common genes and DNA. TCRdb's processing, not the authors', yielded these V and J calls. Within this sample are under 300,000 distinct CDR3 sequences, with approximately 18% of them counted one time only. Roughly 23% of the sample is in the top ten clones.

There are 13 amino acids in the CDR3, from cysteine to phenylalanine inclusive. The kept DNA is CDR3 alone, 39 bases in frame from the first base. From V the trimming removes 10 bases and from J it removes 2 bases, while the gene matches leave 5 bases of the junction unaccounted for. From a lookup of the germline V gene (reference sequence), CDR1 and CDR2 are SEHNR and FQNEAQ. The research as a whole found: Clones that contracted from day 15 to 85 showed balanced CD4/CD8 phenotypes, whereas a second wave of clones that expanded from day 15 to 37 leaned towards CD4+. Contracting CD4+ clones turned up mainly in the CM and EM memory subsets, whereas EMRA was where CD8+ clones were enriched. SARS-CoV-2 specificity of the second-wave clones peaking on day 37 was not confirmed. Some responding clones were found in pre-infection memory, which suggests that pre-existing cross-reactive memory T cells took part in the SARS-CoV-2 response. Only two mild cases were covered in the study, and larger cohorts including severe cases with pre-infection samples were considered necessary.

Ficoll-Paque density gradient centrifugation was used to isolate PBMCs. The source material was PBMCs or a T cell subset sorted from them (not recorded which). In this chain, TRBV7-9 is recombined with TRBJ2-3; the central 8 bases match TRBD2. This TCR derives from a man in his late teens or twenties who had mild COVID-19 (a few samples of this study predate the infection). The sample titles of this study are shuffled in the database, so cell type and time point are left out; the donor was told from shared clones. This receptor has the CDR3 CAIREGPTDTQYF. The base sequence is TGTGCCATCCGGGAGGGCCCCACAGATACGCAGTATTTT.